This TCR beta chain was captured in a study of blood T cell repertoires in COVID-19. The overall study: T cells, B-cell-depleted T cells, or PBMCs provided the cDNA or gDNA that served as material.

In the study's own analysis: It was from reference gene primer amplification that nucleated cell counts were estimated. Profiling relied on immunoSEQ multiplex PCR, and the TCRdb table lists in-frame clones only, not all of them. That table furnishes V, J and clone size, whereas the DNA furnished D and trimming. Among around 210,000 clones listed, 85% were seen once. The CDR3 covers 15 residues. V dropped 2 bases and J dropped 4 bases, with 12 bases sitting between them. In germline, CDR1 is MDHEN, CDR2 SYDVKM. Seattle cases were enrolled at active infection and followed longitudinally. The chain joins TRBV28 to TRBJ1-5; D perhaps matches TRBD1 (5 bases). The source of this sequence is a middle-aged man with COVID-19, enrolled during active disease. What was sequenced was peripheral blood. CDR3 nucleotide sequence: TGTGCCAGCAGTTTAATGACAGCCCTAAATCAGCCCCAGCATTTT. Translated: CASSLMTALNQPQHF.